This T cell receptor (beta chain) originates from a study of cytomegalovirus exposure and HLA in healthy donors. Study summary: In terms of ancestry, the Caucasian-associated cluster contained roughly 81% of the 398 genotyped donors. Findings of the study overall: The study put around 180 TCR beta chains on its list as cytomegalovirus-associated. Relative to the 666-donor mean, N-insertions were reportedly fewer in an Asian-associated ancestry cluster in a later analysis.

Primers: 60 Vbeta forward and 13 Jbeta reverse. TCRdb's copy holds only in-frame clones and misses some; the assay was immunoSEQ multiplex PCR. The sample has some 150,000 clones, 70% to 80% seen once. Worth noting for this clone: What it recognizes is unknown.

This clonotype was obtained from a man aged 18 to 30 in good health and CMV-seronegative. Sample: PBMCs.

The CDR3 DNA follows: TGCGCCAGCAGCCAAGAACTGAGGGGGCATCTGAACACCGGGGAGCTGTTTTTT. Its protein product is CASSQELRGHLNTGELFF. The chain has TRBV4-1 and TRBJ2-2, with 7 bases aligning to TRBD1. V dropped 0 bases and J dropped 1; count of bases not matched to a gene: 8. Germline V gene sequence: CDR1 MGHRA, CDR2 YSYEKL. The CDR3 covers 18 residues.